This T cell receptor beta chain was observed in a study of blood T cells in healthy people across ages. Turning to the study itself: About one barcoded beta molecule per two T cells was the capture yield of template switching.

Each donor's blood draw was around 9.2 milliliters of peripheral blood. Using a J-beta primer mix together with a sample-barcoded 5' primer, a second PCR was run for about 7 to 12 cycles. In TCRdb, the 5' RACE reads were re-called with MiXCR into one record per CDR3 protein. Of around 1,000,000 distinct CDR3 sequences listed, approximately 25% are singletons. Details on this clonotype: One junction end disagrees with the germline gene, perhaps due to a read error.

These records were also assigned to another study, of T cells of mothers and their children. In that study: Second-PCR amplification with M1S added sample barcodes and 2-4 random nucleotides.

Material: blood. This TCR was recovered from a girl aged 2-10 years in good health.

The CDR3 nucleotides read TGTGCCGGCAGTTACTCAGGGACTAGCGGGTCAGGGACAGATACGCAGTATTTT. It is translated as CAGSYSGTSGSGTDTQYF. The chain employs TRBV6-5 and TRBJ2-3; 12 bases line up with TRBD2. There are 18 residues in the CDR3. Germline values: CDR1 MNHEY, CDR2 SVGAGI.